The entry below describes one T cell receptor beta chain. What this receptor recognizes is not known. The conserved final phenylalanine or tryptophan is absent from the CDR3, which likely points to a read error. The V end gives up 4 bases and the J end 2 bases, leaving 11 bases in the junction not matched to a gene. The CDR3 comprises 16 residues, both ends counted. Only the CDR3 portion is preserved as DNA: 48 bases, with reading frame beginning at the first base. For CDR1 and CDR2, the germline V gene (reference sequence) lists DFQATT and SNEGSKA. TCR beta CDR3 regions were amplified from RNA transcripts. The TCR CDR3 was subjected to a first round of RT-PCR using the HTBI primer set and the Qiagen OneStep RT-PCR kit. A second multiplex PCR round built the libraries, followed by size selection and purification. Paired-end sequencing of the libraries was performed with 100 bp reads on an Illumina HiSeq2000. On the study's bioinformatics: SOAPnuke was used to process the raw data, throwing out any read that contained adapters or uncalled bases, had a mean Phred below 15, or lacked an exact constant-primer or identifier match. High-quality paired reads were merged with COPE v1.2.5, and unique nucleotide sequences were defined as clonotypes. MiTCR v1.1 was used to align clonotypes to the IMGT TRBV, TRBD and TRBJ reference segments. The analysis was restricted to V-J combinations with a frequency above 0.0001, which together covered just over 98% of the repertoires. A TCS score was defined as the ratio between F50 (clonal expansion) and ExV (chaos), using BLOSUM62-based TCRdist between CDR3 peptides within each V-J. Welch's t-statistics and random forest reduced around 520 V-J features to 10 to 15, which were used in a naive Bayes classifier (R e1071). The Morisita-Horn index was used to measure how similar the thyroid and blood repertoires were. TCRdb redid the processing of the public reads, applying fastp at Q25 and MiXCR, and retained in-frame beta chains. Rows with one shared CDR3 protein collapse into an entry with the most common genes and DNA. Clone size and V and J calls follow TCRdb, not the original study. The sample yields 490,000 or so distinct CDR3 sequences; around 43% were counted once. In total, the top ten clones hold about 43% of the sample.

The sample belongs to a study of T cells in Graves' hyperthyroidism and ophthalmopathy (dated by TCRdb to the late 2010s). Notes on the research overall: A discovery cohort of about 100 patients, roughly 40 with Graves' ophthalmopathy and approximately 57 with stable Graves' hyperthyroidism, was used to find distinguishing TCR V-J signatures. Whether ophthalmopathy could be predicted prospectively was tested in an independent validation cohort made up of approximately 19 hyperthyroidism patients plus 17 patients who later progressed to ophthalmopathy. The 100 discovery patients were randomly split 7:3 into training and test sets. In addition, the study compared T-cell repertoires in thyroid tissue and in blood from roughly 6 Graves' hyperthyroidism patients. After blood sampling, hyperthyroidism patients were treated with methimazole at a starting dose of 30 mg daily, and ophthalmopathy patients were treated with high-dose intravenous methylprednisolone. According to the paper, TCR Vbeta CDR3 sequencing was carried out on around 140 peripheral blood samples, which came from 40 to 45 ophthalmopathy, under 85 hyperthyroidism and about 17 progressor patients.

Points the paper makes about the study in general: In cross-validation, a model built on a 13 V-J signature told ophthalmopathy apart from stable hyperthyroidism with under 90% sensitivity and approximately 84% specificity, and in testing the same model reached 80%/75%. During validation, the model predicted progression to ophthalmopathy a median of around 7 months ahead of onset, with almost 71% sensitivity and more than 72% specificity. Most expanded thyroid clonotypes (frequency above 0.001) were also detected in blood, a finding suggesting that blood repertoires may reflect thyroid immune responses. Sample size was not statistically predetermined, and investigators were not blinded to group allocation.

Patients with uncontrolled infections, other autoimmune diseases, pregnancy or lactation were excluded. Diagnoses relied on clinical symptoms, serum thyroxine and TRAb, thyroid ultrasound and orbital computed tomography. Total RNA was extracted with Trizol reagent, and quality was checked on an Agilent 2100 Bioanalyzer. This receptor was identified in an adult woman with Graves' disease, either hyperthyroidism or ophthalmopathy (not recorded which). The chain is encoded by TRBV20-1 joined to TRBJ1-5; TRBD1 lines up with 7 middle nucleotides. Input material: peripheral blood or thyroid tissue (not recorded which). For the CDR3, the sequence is CSATRQGTRGNQPQHS. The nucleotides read TGCAGTGCTACCCGACAGGGTACCAGGGGCAATCAGCCCCAGCATTCA.